The clone carrying this TCR beta chain was counted between two and nine times. The antigen remains undetermined. Germline CDR1 and CDR2: LNHDA and SQIVND (reference sequence). The CDR3 covers 15 residues. The V end lost 6 bases, the J end lost 4 bases, and 17 bases lay between the germline ends. TCRdb called the reads again in MiXCR, with one record for every CDR3 protein. The sample consists of some 700,000 distinct CDR3 sequences, roughly 36% of them appearing once. The data originate from a study of T cell repertoires in cytomegalovirus infection. Study summary: Indications came from public TCR beta signatures; they pointed to CMV infection and to a matching HLA type.

General study points: Carriers of CMV plus the relevant HLA were identified by cumulative public TCR beta family frequency. HLA-C-restricted CMV clonotypes gave the most frequent clonotype in two of eight donors.

The receptor was isolated from a human donor in good health (CMV status not recorded). Some clones in this sample may be carry-over from other donors' samples. Sequencing was performed on PBMCs. V usage is TRBV19 and J usage is TRBJ2-3, with unresolved D. CDR3 residues: CASSPEPGWADTQYF. In nucleotides, the CDR3 is TGTGCCAGTAGCCCAGAACCAGGTTGGGCAGATACGCAGTATTTT.